This T cell receptor beta chain was captured by sequencing in a study of blood T cell repertoires in COVID-19. Study information: Samples taken during acute and convalescent COVID-19 were collected in the United States, Italy and Spain. T cells, B-cell-depleted T cells, or PBMCs supplied cDNA or gDNA.

Germline V lookup: CDR1 SGDLS, CDR2 YYNGEE. The CDR3 runs 17 residues. Trimming cost V 0 bases and J 6 bases; bases outside gene matches: 4. In the authors' methods: Amplification with reference gene primers provided the estimates of nucleated cell counts. Clones were sequenced by immunoSEQ multiplex PCR, and TCRdb holds only the in-frame ones, with some missing. The V and J calls and clone size come from that table; D and trimming were worked out from the DNA. This repertoire shows under 350,000 clones, around 86% found once; its top ten account for under 2.5%. This clone was counted once. The sequence was obtained from a man over 45 with acute or convalescent COVID-19. The V and J genes are TRBV9 and TRBJ2-3; 16 bases agree with TRBD2. Sequencing was performed on peripheral blood. CDR3 nucleotides: TGTGCCAGCAGCGTAGAAGGGACTAGCGGGGGGGCCGATACGCAGTATTTT. Translation gives CASSVEGTSGGADTQYF. The full variable domain, with the rest looked up from reference TRBV9 and TRBJ2-3, is DSGVTQTPKHLITATGQRVTLRCSPRSGDLSVYWYQQSLDQGLQFLIQYYNGEERAKGNILERFSAQQFPDLHSELNLSSLELGDSALYFCASSVEGTSGGADTQYFGPGTRLTVL.